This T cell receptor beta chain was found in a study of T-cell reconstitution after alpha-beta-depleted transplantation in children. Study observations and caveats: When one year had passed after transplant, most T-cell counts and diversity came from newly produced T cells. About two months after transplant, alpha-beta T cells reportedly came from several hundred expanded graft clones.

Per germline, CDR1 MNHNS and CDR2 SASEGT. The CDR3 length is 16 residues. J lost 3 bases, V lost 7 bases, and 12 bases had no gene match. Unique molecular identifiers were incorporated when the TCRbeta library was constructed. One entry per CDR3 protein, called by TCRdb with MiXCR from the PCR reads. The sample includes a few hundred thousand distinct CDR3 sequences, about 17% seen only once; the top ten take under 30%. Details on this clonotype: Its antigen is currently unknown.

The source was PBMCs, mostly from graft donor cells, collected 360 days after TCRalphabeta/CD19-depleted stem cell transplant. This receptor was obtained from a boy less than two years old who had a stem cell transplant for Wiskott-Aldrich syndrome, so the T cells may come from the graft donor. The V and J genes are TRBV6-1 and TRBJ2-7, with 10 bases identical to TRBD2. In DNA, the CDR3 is TGTGCCAGCACCTCCCGAGGGACTAGCGACGGCTACGAGCAGTACTTC. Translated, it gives CASTSRGTSDGYEQYF.